This T cell receptor beta chain was profiled in a study of CD8 T cells in ankylosing spondylitis (dated by TCRdb to between 2016 and 2019). The study in broad terms: To find TCR variants linked to disease, the study profiled T cell receptor beta repertoires in ankylosing spondylitis patients and healthy donors. The full study cohort comprised some 27 ankylosing spondylitis patients and 110 or so healthy donors. Peripheral blood samples were taken, and synovial fluid was additionally collected from ankylosing spondylitis patients.

Study-wide conclusions, independent of this receptor: A CD8+ phenotype was shown by the disease-linked clones, which were found at relatively low frequencies in peripheral blood. Blood from ankylosing spondylitis patients appeared to be characterized by a TCR beta motif composed of about eight highly homologous amino acid variants. According to the report, matched synovial fluid samples from ankylosing spondylitis patients were significantly enriched for the disease-linked clones. Some motif variants had previously been reported in the synovial fluid and blood of reactive arthritis patients, which suggests shared mechanisms of disease initiation.

The sample holds a few counts of this clonotype. Its antigen is still unknown. No base quality information exists; no much larger clone differs at one position. Sequencing was carried out with an Illumina HiSeq 2500. TCR beta libraries were prepared by quantitative 5'-RACE with molecular barcodes. The authors' analysis ran thus. Disease-linked TCR variants were identified with a new computational method built on a probabilistic model of VDJ rearrangement. TCRdb ran its own pipeline on the public reads, namely fastp trimming at Q25 and MiXCR clone calling, and kept in-frame beta chains. Each entry is one CDR3 protein sequence, shown with its most common DNA and genes. These V and J calls are TCRdb output, not the study's own analysis. In this sample the table shows about 150,000 distinct CDR3 sequences, around a third of which occur a single time. The top ten constitute over 5.5% of the sample. For each ankylosing spondylitis patient, the synovial fluid sample was matched to a blood sample from that same patient.

The CDR3 covers 14 residues, taking in both the cysteine and the phenylalanine. Of the read, only the CDR3 DNA is kept; its 42 bases are in frame from base 1. Based on the germline V gene (reference sequence), the CDR1 and CDR2 sequences are DFQATT and SNEGSKA. V is clipped by 1 base and J by 3 bases, and the sequence between their germline boundaries is 12 bases long. The rearrangement combines TRBV20-1 with TRBJ2-5; tentative D gene TRBD1, with 5 bases matching. The sequence derives from a male donor with ankylosing spondylitis. Sequenced input: synovial fluid, either unsorted or a sorted T cell fraction (not recorded which). The CDR3 region: CSARGPDRKETQYF. The DNA sequence follows: TGCAGTGCTAGAGGCCCCGACAGAAAAGAGACCCAGTACTTC.